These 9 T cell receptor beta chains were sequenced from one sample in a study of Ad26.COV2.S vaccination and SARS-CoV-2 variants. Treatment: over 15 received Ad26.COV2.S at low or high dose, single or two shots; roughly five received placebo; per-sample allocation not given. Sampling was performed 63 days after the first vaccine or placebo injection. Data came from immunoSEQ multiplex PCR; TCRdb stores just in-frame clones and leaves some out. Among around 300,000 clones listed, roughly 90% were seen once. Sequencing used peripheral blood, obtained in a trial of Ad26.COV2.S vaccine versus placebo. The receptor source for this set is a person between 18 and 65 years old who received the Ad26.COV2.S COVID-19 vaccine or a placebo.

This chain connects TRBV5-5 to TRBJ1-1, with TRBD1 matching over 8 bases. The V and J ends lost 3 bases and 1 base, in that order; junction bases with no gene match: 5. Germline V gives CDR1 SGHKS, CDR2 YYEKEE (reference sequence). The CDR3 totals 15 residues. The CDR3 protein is CASSSWTGRNTEAFF. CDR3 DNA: TGTGCCAGCAGCTCATGGACAGGGCGGAACACTGAAGCTTTCTTT. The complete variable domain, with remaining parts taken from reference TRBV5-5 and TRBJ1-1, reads DAGVTQSPTHLIKTRGQQVTLRCSPISGHKSVSWYQQVLGQGPQFIFQYYEKEERGRGNFPDRFSARQFPNYSSELNVNALLLGDSALYLCASSSWTGRNTEAFFGQGTRLTVV.

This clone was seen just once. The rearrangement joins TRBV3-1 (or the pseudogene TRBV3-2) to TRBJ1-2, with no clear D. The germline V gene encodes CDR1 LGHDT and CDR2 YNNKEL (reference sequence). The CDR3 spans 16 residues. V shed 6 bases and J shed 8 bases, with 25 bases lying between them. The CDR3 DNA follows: TGTGCCAGCAGTTCACCTTTGGACGGATTTCAGGAAGGCTACACCTTC. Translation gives CASSSPLDGFQEGYTF.

CDR3 nucleotides: TGTGCCATCAGAGCAGGGGAAAATCAGCCCCAGCATTTT. It specifies CAIRAGENQPQHF. V usage is TRBV10-3 and J usage is TRBJ1-5; possible D gene TRBD1, 6 bases. V was cut by 6 bases and J by 4 bases, with 10 bases left in between. Germline loops: CDR1 ENHRY, CDR2 SYGVKD. The CDR3 is made up of 13 amino acids.

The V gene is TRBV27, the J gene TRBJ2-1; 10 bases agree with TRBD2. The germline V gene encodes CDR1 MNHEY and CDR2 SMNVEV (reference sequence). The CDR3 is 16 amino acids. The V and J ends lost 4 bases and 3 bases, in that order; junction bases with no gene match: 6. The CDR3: CASSSLTSGFYNEQFF. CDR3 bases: TGTGCCAGCAGTTCGCTGACTAGCGGGTTCTACAATGAGCAGTTCTTC.

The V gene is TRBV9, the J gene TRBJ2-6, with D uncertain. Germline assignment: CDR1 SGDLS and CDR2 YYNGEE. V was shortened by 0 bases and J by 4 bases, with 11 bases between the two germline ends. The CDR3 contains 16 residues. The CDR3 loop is CASSVDPQAGANVLTF. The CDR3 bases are TGTGCCAGCAGCGTAGATCCGCAGGCGGGGGCCAACGTCCTGACTTTC.

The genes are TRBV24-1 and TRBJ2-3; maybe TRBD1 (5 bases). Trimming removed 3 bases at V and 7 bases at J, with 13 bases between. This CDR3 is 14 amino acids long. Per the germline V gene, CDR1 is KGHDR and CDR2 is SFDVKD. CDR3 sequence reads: CATSDPTATNTQYF. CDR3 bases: TGTGCCACCAGTGATCCGACAGCGACGAATACGCAGTATTTT.

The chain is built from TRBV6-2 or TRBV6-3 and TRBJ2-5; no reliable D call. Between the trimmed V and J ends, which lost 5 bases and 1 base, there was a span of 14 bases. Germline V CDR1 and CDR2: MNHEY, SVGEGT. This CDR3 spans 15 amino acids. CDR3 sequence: CASSPVLGSQETQYF. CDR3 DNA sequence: TGTGCCAGCAGTCCAGTGCTAGGCTCCCAAGAGACCCAGTACTTC.

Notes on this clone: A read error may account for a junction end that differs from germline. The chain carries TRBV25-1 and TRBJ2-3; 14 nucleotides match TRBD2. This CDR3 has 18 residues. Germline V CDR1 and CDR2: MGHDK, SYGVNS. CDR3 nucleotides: TGTGCCAGCAGTGCAGACCGGACTAGCGGGGGGCCCACAAATACGCAGTATTTT. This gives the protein CASSADRTSGGPTNTQYF. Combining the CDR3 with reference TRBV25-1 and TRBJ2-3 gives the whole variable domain EADIYQTPRYLVIGTGKKITLECSQTMGHDKMYWYQQDPGMELHLIHYSYGVNSTEKGDLSSESTVSRIRTEHFPLTLESARPSHTSQYLCASSADRTSGGPTNTQYFGPGTRLTVL.

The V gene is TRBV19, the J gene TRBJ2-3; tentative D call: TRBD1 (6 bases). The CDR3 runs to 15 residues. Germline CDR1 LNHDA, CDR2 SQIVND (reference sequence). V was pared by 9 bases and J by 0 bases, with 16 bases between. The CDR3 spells CASSTGLFSTDTQYF. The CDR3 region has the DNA TGTGCCAGCAGCACAGGGTTATTTAGCACAGATACGCAGTATTTT.